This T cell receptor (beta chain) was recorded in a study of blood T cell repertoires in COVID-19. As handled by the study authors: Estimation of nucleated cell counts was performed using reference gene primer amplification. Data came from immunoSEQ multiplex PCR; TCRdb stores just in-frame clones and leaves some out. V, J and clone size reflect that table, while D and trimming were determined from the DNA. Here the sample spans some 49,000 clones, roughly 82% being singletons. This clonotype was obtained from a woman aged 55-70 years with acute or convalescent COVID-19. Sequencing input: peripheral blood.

The DNA for the CDR3 is TGTGCCAGCAGCCAAGGACTAGCGGGGTTCTACGAGCAGTACTTC. Translated, it gives CASSQGLAGFYEQYF. This chain joins TRBV14 and TRBJ2-7; 11 bases are a match to TRBD2. V dropped 1 base and J dropped 3; count of bases not matched to a gene: 2. The CDR3 contains 15 residues. The V gene's germline CDR1 is SGHDN and CDR2 FVKESK.